The TCR beta chain under discussion was sequenced for a study of PD-1 blockade in classical Hodgkin lymphoma. Study-level findings and limits: Complete responders had baseline diversity similar to newly diagnosed patients. The study found that TCR diversity rose significantly by C4D1 in CD4+ but not CD8+ cells. Relapsed/refractory patients reportedly had the lowest baseline TCR diversity, below newly diagnosed patients, who were below healthy donors.

Germline assignment: CDR1 MNHEY and CDR2 SVGAGI. The CDR3 loop spans 15 amino acids. The V and J ends lost 3 bases and 4 bases, in that order; junction bases with no gene match: 7. Sequencing used immunoSEQ multiplex PCR; TCRdb keeps in-frame clones, though not all of them. The table includes 50,000 or so clones, roughly 90% detected once. This clone was observed a handful of times. Antigen specificity is unknown. Time point described: cycle 4 day 1 (C4D1), after less than 7 weeks of nivolumab. All patients experienced relapse after autologous stem cell transplantation, and brentuximab vedotin exposure was variable.

The gene calls are TRBV6-5 and TRBJ2-3; 7 nucleotides align to TRBD1. This clonotype was obtained from a human donor with classical Hodgkin lymphoma. The sample here was peripheral blood mononuclear cells (PBMCs), taken before the fourth cycle of nivolumab. In DNA form, the CDR3 reads TGTGCCAGCAGTTATATCCCCGACAGGGCAGATACGCAGTATTTT. This gives the protein CASSYIPDRADTQYF.